This T cell receptor beta chain was captured by sequencing in a study of blood T cells in healthy people across ages. With a J-beta primer mix and a sample-barcoded 5' primer, a second PCR ran 7 to 11 cycles. Each CDR3 protein gets one entry after TCRdb re-called the 5' RACE reads with MiXCR. The sample lists some 760,000 distinct CDR3 sequences, 20% to 25% occurring once. The CDR3 runs to 13 residues. The V and J ends lost 7 bases and 5 bases respectively, with 15 bases between them. Looked up from germline, CDR1 is SGHRS and CDR2 is YFSETQ. This sample was shared with a second study, whose subject was T cells of mothers and their children. That source adds: Sample barcodes and 2-4 random nucleotides were added by the M1S primer of the second PCR. Thymic selection shapes TCR recombination output similarly in related and unrelated pairs.

The genes are TRBV5-1 and TRBJ1-1; maybe TRBD1 (5 bases). The sequenced material came from blood. The sequence derives from a boy aged 5-17 years in good health. Written as DNA, the CDR3 is TGCGCCAGCGGGTACAGGCTGGGGACTGAAGCTTTCTTT. Translated, it gives CASGYRLGTEAFF. Combining the CDR3 with reference TRBV5-1 and TRBJ1-1 gives the whole variable domain KAGVTQTPRYLIKTRGQQVTLSCSPISGHRSVSWYQQTPGQGLQFLFEYFSETQRNKGNFPGRFSGRQFSNSRSEMNVSTLELGDSALYLCASGYRLGTEAFFGQGTRLTVV.